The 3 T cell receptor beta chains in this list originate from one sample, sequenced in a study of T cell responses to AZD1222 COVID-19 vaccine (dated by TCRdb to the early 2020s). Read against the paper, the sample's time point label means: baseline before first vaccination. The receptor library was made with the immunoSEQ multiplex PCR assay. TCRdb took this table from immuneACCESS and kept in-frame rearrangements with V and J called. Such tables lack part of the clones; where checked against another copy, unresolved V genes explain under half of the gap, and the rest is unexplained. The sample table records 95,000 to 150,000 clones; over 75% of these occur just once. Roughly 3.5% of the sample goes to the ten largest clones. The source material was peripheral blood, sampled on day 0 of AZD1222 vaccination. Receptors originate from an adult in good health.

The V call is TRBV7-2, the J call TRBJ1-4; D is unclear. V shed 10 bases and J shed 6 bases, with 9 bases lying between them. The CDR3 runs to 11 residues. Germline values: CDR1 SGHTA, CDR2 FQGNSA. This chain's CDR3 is CAIRVDEKLFF. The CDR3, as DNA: TGTGCCATCCGGGTGGATGAAAAACTGTTTTTT.

The CDR3 DNA reads as TGTGCCAGTGTAACGAGGGGGGGTGTGGGTTTAGGTGAGCAGTTCTTC. It yields the protein CASVTRGGVGLGEQFF. The chain couples TRBV19 to TRBJ2-1; the D gene is possibly TRBD2 (7 bases). Germline V gene sequence: CDR1 LNHDA, CDR2 SQIVND (reference sequence). Between the trimmed V and J ends, which lost 8 bases and 9 bases, there was a span of 26 bases. This CDR3 spans 16 amino acids.

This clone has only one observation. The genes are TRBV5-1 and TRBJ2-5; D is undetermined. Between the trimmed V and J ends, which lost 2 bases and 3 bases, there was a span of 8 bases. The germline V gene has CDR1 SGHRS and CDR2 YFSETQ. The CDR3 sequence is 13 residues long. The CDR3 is CASSFGSEETQYF. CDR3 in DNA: TGCGCCAGCAGCTTCGGAAGCGAAGAGACCCAGTACTTC.